This T cell receptor beta chain emerged from a study of T cells in Graves' hyperthyroidism and ophthalmopathy. This clonotype was counted between two and nine times. Its cognate antigen is unknown. Those patients with uncontrolled infection, other autoimmune disease, pregnancy or lactation were excluded. PBMCs were obtained from roughly 10 ml fresh peripheral blood. What was amplified from RNA transcripts were TCR beta CDR3 regions. An initial round of RT-PCR targeting the TCR CDR3 relied on the HTBI primer set. Each CDR3 protein is one row after TCRdb ran MiXCR on the multiplex PCR reads. The table records around 600,000 distinct CDR3 sequences, more than 13% of them present only once. CDR3 length equals 14 residues. In germline, CDR1 is ENHRY, CDR2 SYGVKD. The V end was cut by 6 bases, the J end by 8 bases, with 16 bases between. Broader study findings: Ophthalmopathy was model-predicted a median about six months pre-onset. Among clonotypes expanded in thyroid above 0.001, most were also found in blood.

V and J are TRBV10-3 and TRBJ1-4; D perhaps matches TRBD1 (6 bases). The sample comprised blood. This sequence originates from a woman in her late teens or twenties with Graves' ophthalmopathy. The CDR3 DNA reads as TGTGCCATCAGGGGACAATCGGGCGAAGAAAAACTGTTTTTT. Protein: CAIRGQSGEEKLFF.